This section outlines one TCR beta chain sequence together with its context. Antigen: not known. This sample was taken from a study of a mutant IDH1 vaccine in newly diagnosed glioma. The wider study: Vaccine administration was initiated 4-6 weeks following radiotherapy alone, or with temozolomide cycles.

Clones were sequenced by immunoSEQ multiplex PCR, and TCRdb holds only the in-frame ones, with some missing. The sample carries 55,000 to 65,000 clones, under 90% recorded once. The germline CDR1 and CDR2 sequences are MGHRA and YSYEKL. J gave up 10 bases and V 4 bases, and 9 bases lay outside the gene matches. The CDR3 length is 15 residues. The time point: week 35, safety follow-up. With topical imiquimod, each dose of the vaccine consisted of 300 ug of mutant IDH1 20-mer peptide. This rearrangement joins TRBV4-1 to TRBJ1-6; 8 nucleotides align to TRBD1. The specimen comprised PBMCs, sampled from a glioma patient whose treatment included an IDH1 peptide vaccine. This TCR was recovered from a man aged 30-40 years with glioma. The CDR3 sequence is CASSPTDRGGSPLHF. Here the CDR3 DNA reads TGCGCCAGCAGCCCTACCGACAGGGGAGGCTCACCCCTCCACTTT.